This T cell receptor beta chain was profiled in a study of shared clonotypes between healthy human individuals. Study-level information: Per-donor plates numbered three CD4 naive, three CD4 memory, two CD8 naive and one CD8 memory.

The sample holds one count of this clone. The antigen remains undetermined. Researchers partitioned CD4+ cells into CD45RA+ naive and CD45RA-negative memory subsets. Splitting of each subset's genomic DNA was done evenly across several immunoSEQ plates. Measured with immunoSEQ multiplex PCR; TCRdb has only the in-frame clones, and not every one. The sample contains 2,500,000 or so clones, around 90% of which appear only once. Study-level findings and limits: Genetic and exposure-history diversity was limited by the small donor number.

Per the germline V gene, CDR1 is SGHAT and CDR2 is FQNNGV. The V and J ends lost 2 bases and 4 bases respectively, with 5 bases between them. The CDR3 runs to 13 residues. The sequenced sample was naive CD4+ T cells sorted from blood. Stated subset: CD45RA+ positively selected. The receptor's source is a man younger than 30 in good health. The rearrangement links TRBV11-2 to TRBJ2-2; D not resolved. CDR3 in amino acids: CASSLKVTGELFF. The CDR3 nucleotides read TGTGCCAGCAGCTTAAAGGTCACCGGGGAGCTGTTTTTT.